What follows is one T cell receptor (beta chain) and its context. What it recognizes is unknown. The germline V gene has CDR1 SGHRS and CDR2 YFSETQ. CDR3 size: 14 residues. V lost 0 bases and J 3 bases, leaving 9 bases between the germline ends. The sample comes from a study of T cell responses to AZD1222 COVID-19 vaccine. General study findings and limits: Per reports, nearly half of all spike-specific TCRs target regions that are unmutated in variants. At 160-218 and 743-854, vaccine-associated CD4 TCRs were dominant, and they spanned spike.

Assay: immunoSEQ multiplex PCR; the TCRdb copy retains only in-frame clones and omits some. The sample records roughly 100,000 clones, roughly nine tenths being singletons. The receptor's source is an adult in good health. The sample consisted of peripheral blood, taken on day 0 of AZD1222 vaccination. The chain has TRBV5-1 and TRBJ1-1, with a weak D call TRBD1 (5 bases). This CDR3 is CASSLALGDTEAFF. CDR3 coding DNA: TGCGCCAGCAGCTTGGCCTTGGGGGACACTGAAGCTTTCTTT.